This is a list of T cell receptor beta chains from one sample in a study of T-cell memory formation after mild COVID-19. TCRdb re-called the 5' RACE reads through MiXCR, storing one row per CDR3 protein. Here the sample spans 300,000 to 400,000 distinct CDR3 sequences, 13% to 15% being singletons. Sequenced input: PBMCs or a T cell subset sorted from them (not recorded which). These receptors were collected from a man aged 18 to 35 who had mild COVID-19 (a few samples of this study predate the infection). Cell type and time point are not known. CDR3s include the opening cysteine and the closing phenylalanine or tryptophan. The D gene is left open where the match is weak. Not every row has a clone size; where given, it reads once, few, many or a size class.

>NA|TRBJ1-2|NA|TRBV11-2
CASSLGPPGHYGYTF
TGTGCCAGCAGCTTGGGGCCCCCCGGACACTATGGCTACACCTTC
>NA|TRBJ2-5|NA|TRBV10-3
CAISESGGQETQYF
TGTGCCATCAGTGAGTCGGGGGGCCAAGAGACCCAGTACTTC
>few|TRBJ1-2|NA|TRBV27
CASSSGSRRGYGYTF
TGTGCCAGCAGTTCAGGGTCCAGAAGGGGCTATGGCTACACCTTC
>NA|TRBJ1-1|NA|TRBV7-3
CASSLEPGATEAFF
TGTGCCAGCAGCTTAGAACCTGGGGCCACTGAAGCTTTCTTT
>few|TRBJ1-4|NA|TRBV7-2
CASSLERGNEKLFF
TGTGCCAGCAGCTTAGAAAGGGGTAATGAAAAACTGTTTTTT
>few|TRBJ1-5|NA|TRBV12-3/TRBV12-4
CASRVMGYSNQPQHF
TGTGCCAGCAGAGTTATGGGCTATAGCAATCAGCCCCAGCATTTT
>NA|TRBJ1-1|TRBD1|TRBV12-5
CASGLQGGNTEAFF
TGTGCTAGTGGCCTCCAGGGGGGGAACACTGAAGCTTTCTTT
>NA|TRBJ2-5|TRBD2|TRBV6-1
CASSVTGGNQETQYF
TGTGCCAGCAGTGTGACGGGGGGGAACCAAGAGACCCAGTACTTC
>NA|TRBJ2-5|TRBD2|TRBV11-2
CASTAGGLETQYF
TGTGCCAGCACAGCGGGGGGCCTGGAGACCCAGTACTTC
>many|TRBJ2-3|NA|TRBV3-1
CASSRLPDTDTQYF
TGTGCCAGCAGCCGACTCCCAGATACAGATACGCAGTATTTT
>NA|TRBJ2-2|TRBD1|TRBV5-1
CASSLAGDRGELFF
TGCGCCAGCAGCTTGGCAGGGGACAGAGGGGAGCTGTTTTTT
>few|TRBJ2-1|TRBD2|TRBV5-1
CASSLVVSGGAGSNEQFF
TGCGCCAGCAGCTTGGTTGTTAGCGGGGGGGCCGGTAGCAATGAGCAGTTCTTC
>NA|TRBJ1-3|TRBD1|TRBV7-2
CASSQTGVGGNTIYF
TGTGCCAGCAGCCAGACAGGGGTCGGGGGAAACACCATATATTTT
>NA|TRBJ1-4|NA|TRBV4-3
CASSHSATNEKLFF
TGCGCCAGCAGCCACAGTGCAACTAATGAAAAACTGTTTTTT
>few|TRBJ1-1|TRBD1|TRBV7-9
CASSPPWQGARDEAFF
TGTGCCAGCAGTCCCCCCTGGCAGGGGGCGCGGGATGAAGCTTTCTTT
>few|TRBJ2-3|TRBD2|TRBV7-2
CASSALTSGGEDTQYF
TGTGCCAGCAGCGCCCTGACTAGCGGGGGCGAGGATACGCAGTATTTT
>NA|TRBJ2-5|NA|TRBV7-2
CASSLGAGATRGTQYF
TGTGCCAGCAGCTTAGGTGCGGGGGCCACGAGGGGGACCCAGTACTTC
>NA|TRBJ1-6|NA|TRBV20-1
CSARDQTAGNSPLHF
TGCAGTGCTAGAGATCAGACGGCTGGCAATTCACCCCTCCACTTT